These T cell receptor beta chains were read from a single sample in a study of blood T cell repertoires in COVID-19. TCRdb's copy holds only in-frame clones and misses some; the assay was immunoSEQ multiplex PCR. The data hold a few hundred thousand clones, with around 87% observed a single time. Sequenced sample: PBMCs or T cells enriched from blood (not recorded which). These receptors came from a man in his forties or fifties in a cohort exposed to, infected with or recovered from COVID-19 (not recorded which). CDR3s leave out the opening cysteine and the closing phenylalanine or tryptophan.

V gene,CDR3 length,CDR3 protein
TRBV11-2,12,ASSGWGLTDTQY
TRBV5-1,13,ASSDRTGGVHEQY
TRBV5-6,14,ASSLVSSGRGETQY
TRBV5-6,13,ASSLLSGGPYEQY
TRBV6-2/TRBV6-3,15,ASSYPYRDSLPGELF
TRBV2,14,ASSEEAGGRNSPLH
TRBV5-5,13,ASSPTGTDRLPQH
TRBV7-2,13,ASSTRQGSTDTQY
TRBV15,13,ATSYTSNRGGGYT
TRBV10-3,14,AISESTRGAQAEAF
TRBV24-1,13,ATSVRGTGYNEQF
TRBV2,13,AIPGAGGIYNEQF
TRBV7-9,13,ASSLLLQSNYGYT
TRBV29-1,11,SVEGGGTKAAF
TRBV6-4,14,ASSLAGGPGFNEQF
TRBV7-9,12,ASSLTAGANVLT
TRBV5-6,14,ASSLAGRSNTGELF
TRBV11-2,14,ASSLVAGGRTGELF
TRBV19,14,ASSQGQGFRNTEAF
TRBV6-4,12,ASSDSHSTDTQY
TRBV7-9,13,ASSLQTSGRHEQF
TRBV6-4,14,ASSDSVAGGTDTQY
TRBV11-2,13,ASSRTGVGTDTQY
TRBV9,14,ASSRGASGNTGELF
TRBV2,13,ASSGPGYSNQPQH